This T cell receptor (beta chain) originates from a study of graft-versus-host responses after intestinal transplantation. Study-level information: Multivisceral, liver-intestinal, or isolated intestinal transplants were given to recipients. Study observations and caveats: Allograft graft-versus-host to host-versus-graft clonal ratios ran high in patients with graft-donor T cell macrochimerism.

The method was immunoSEQ multiplex PCR; TCRdb's version includes in-frame clones alone and lacks a portion of them. This table has about 88,000 clones, roughly 92% appearing once. The germline V gene encodes CDR1 KGHSH and CDR2 LQKENI. The length of the CDR3 is 15 residues. V gave up 1 base and J gave up 2 bases, with 12 bases separating them. As to this clone: As yet, its antigen is unknown.

The chain employs TRBV18 and TRBJ2-7; no firm D call. Material: unstimulated CD4+ T cells sorted from spleen or lymph node cells, obtained before intestinal transplant. The sequence was obtained from a human donor who received an intestinal transplant. This chain's CDR3 is CASSPQGTHTYEQYF. The CDR3 DNA reads as TGTGCCAGCTCACCACAGGGTACCCATACCTACGAGCAGTACTTC.